This T cell receptor beta chain comes out of a study of OX40 agonist ivuxolimab in advanced cancers. Study conclusions and caveats: In the 0.1-3.0 mg/kg groups, partial responders showed among the lowest expansion.

Here immunoSEQ multiplex PCR was the method, and the copy in TCRdb shows in-frame clones only, minus some. The sample lists approximately 98,000 clones, about four fifths seen once, with approximately 5% in the top ten. Details on this clone: Its antigen is undetermined.

The ends were cut back, 6 bases at V and 8 bases at J, with 19 bases in the middle. Germline V gene lookup returns CDR1 MNHEY and CDR2 SVGAGI. CDR3 length: 14 residues. This specimen consisted of CD4+ or CD8+ T cells sorted from blood, obtained in a trial of the OX40 agonist ivuxolimab. The J gene is TRBJ1-2, the V gene TRBV6-5; D perhaps matches TRBD1 (5 bases). The source of this sequence is an adult with an advanced solid tumor such as melanoma, head and neck, liver or kidney cancer. The DNA of the CDR3 is TGTGCCAGCAGGGACGAAGGACTAGGGGCAGGCTACACCTTC. Its protein product is CASRDEGLGAGYTF.